This entry lists 21 T cell receptor beta chains sequenced from one sample in a study of shared clonotypes between healthy human individuals (dated by TCRdb to about 2020). The receptor library was made with the immunoSEQ multiplex PCR assay. TCRdb retrieved this table from immuneACCESS and kept in-frame rearrangements only. Not all clones are present; in checked studies, unresolved V genes account for under half, and no reason is known for the remainder. Within this sample are 950,000 to 1,300,000 clones, with about 74% of them counted one time only. The ten largest clones add up to roughly 1.5% of the sample. Material for sequencing was memory CD4+ T cells sorted from blood. Per the publication, the cell subset or site label means: CD45RA-negative fraction. The source of these receptors is a man younger than 35 in good health.

About this clone itself: At the DNA level, this CDR3 is encoded by other sequences in the same sample as well. The chain couples TRBV7-8 to TRBJ1-1, with unresolved D. V gave up 1 base and J gave up 0 bases, with 6 bases separating them. Germline loops: CDR1 SGHVS, CDR2 FQNEAQ. The CDR3 is made up of 14 amino acids. CDR3 loop: CASSLGRLNTEAFF. DNA of the CDR3: TGTGCCAGCAGCTTAGGCAGGTTGAACACTGAAGCTTTCTTT.

The CDR3 spells CASIDLAGRTEAFF. The CDR3 DNA is TGTGCCAGTATAGACTTGGCAGGGAGGACTGAAGCTTTCTTT. V gene TRBV19 combines with J gene TRBJ1-1; tentatively, D is TRBD1 (5 bases). CDR3 length equals 14 residues. CDR1 and CDR2 (germline): LNHDA, SQIVND (reference sequence). The V end lost 7 bases, the J end lost 5 bases, and 17 bases lay between the germline ends.

V usage is TRBV11-3 and J usage is TRBJ2-5; D is unresolved. The CDR3 covers 15 residues. V lost 3 bases and J lost 2, with 13 bases in between. CDR1 and CDR2 (germline): SGHNT, YENEEA. The CDR3 region has the DNA TGTGCCAGCAGCTTTAACTCCCAGACACAAGAGACCCAGTACTTC. Amino acid sequence: CASSFNSQTQETQYF.

The chain couples TRBV4-3 to TRBJ1-1; possible D gene TRBD1, 6 bases. The germline V and J ends were trimmed by 2 bases and 5 bases, with 12 bases remaining between them. The CDR3 totals 14 residues. Germline V gene sequence: CDR1 LGHNA, CDR2 YSLEER. The CDR3 DNA sequence: TGCGCCAGCAGCCAAAGGACAGCGGGTACTGAAGCTTTCTTT. Protein: CASSQRTAGTEAFF.

This clone was seen ten or more times. This CDR3 is also generated by other DNA sequences in the sample. The chain has TRBV2 and TRBJ2-1, with D unclear. This CDR3 is built from 11 residues. V was shortened by 4 bases and J by 5 bases, with 3 bases between the two germline ends. Germline CDR1 reads SNHLY; CDR2 reads FYNNEI. The CDR3 DNA is TGTGCCAGCAGTGGTAACAATGAGCAGTTCTTC. Its translation: CASSGNNEQFF.

The rearrangement links TRBV7-8 to TRBJ2-3; D perhaps matches TRBD2 (6 bases). The CDR3 sequence is 17 residues long. V lost 4 bases, J lost 1 base, and 18 bases lay in between. CDR1 is SGHVS, CDR2 FQNEAQ, per germline. In DNA, the CDR3 is TGTGCCAGCAGCTCGGGTTGGTTGGGAGGTGGCACAGATACGCAGTATTTT. It yields the protein CASSSGWLGGGTDTQYF.

J is TRBJ2-4 and V is TRBV18, with 7 bases identical to TRBD2. CDR1 and CDR2 (germline): KGHSH, LQKENI. V lost 3 bases, J lost 7 bases, and 6 bases stayed unmatched. This CDR3 has 14 amino acids. The CDR3 is CASSPEDSGNIQYF. The DNA for the CDR3 is TGTGCCAGCTCACCCGAGGATAGCGGGAACATTCAGTACTTC. Looking up the rest from reference TRBV18 and TRBJ2-4 gives the full variable domain: NAGVMQNPRHLVRRRGQEARLRCSPMKGHSHVYWYRQLPEEGLKFMVYLQKENIIDESGMPKERFSAEFPKEGPSILRIQQVVRGDSAAYFCASSPEDSGNIQYFGAGTRLSVL.

This sequence joins TRBV7-2 and TRBJ1-5; TRBD1 aligns across 9 bases. This CDR3 comprises 17 residues. Germline loops: CDR1 SGHTA, CDR2 FQGNSA. Trimming removed 0 bases from V and 7 bases from J; junction bases left unmatched: 10. CDR3 protein: CASSLAGTGRTGQPQHF. Here the CDR3 DNA reads TGTGCCAGCAGCTTAGCCGGGACAGGGAGGACGGGACAGCCCCAGCATTTT.

This clone was observed a single time. The chain combines TRBV2 with TRBJ1-5, with 7 positions matching TRBD1. Germline assignment: CDR1 SNHLY and CDR2 FYNNEI. V trimming: 3 bases; J trimming: 0 bases; junction bases outside the gene matches: 2. The CDR3 is made up of 15 amino acids. The CDR3 loop is CASSEGQYSNQPQHF. CDR3 nucleotides: TGTGCCAGCAGTGAGGGACAGTATAGCAATCAGCCCCAGCATTTT.

The V and J genes are TRBV30 and TRBJ1-2; D unresolved. V was clipped by 4 bases and J by 6 bases, with 21 bases between them. This CDR3 spans 15 amino acids. From germline, CDR1 is GTSNPN and CDR2 SVGIG (reference sequence). Here the CDR3 DNA reads TGTGCCTGGAAAAAATCTTGGGGAGATATGAATGGCTACACCTTC. Residues: CAWKKSWGDMNGYTF. Filled out from reference TRBV30 and TRBJ1-2, the complete variable domain reads SQTIHQWPATLVQPVGSPLSLECTVEGTSNPNLYWYRQAAGRGLQLLFYSVGIGQISSEVPQNLSASRPQDRQFILSSKKLLLSDSGFYLCAWKKSWGDMNGYTFGSGTRLTVV.

In regard to this clone: Different DNA sequences within this sample yield the same CDR3. V and J are TRBV9 and TRBJ2-3, with no clear D. The CDR3 covers 15 residues. Germline V gene sequence: CDR1 SGDLS, CDR2 YYNGEE. V dropped 0 bases and J dropped 0 bases, with 8 bases sitting between them. The CDR3 DNA sequence: TGTGCCAGCAGCGTAGCAACGGGCAGCACAGATACGCAGTATTTT. Protein product: CASSVATGSTDTQYF.

This clone appeared a single time. V and J are TRBV30 and TRBJ2-1; possible D gene TRBD2, 6 bases. This CDR3 comprises 13 residues. Trimming took off 4 bases at V and 8 bases at J, with 15 bases between the two ends. Germline assignment: CDR1 GTSNPN and CDR2 SVGIG (reference sequence). The CDR3 coding sequence is TGTGCCTGGAACCGGGACTCTACGCATGAGCAGTTCTTC. Translating it yields CAWNRDSTHEQFF.

CDR3 amino acids: CASSQRWTVYEQYF. The CDR3 DNA reads as TGTGCCAGTAGTCAGCGCTGGACAGTCTACGAGCAGTACTTC. This chain joins TRBV19 and TRBJ2-7, with a tentative D call TRBD1 (6 bases). V dropped 5 bases and J dropped 3 bases, with 14 bases sitting between them. CDR1 is LNHDA, CDR2 SQIVND, per germline (reference sequence). The CDR3 runs to 14 residues.

The rearrangement joins TRBV7-2 to TRBJ2-1; 11 bases align to TRBD2. Germline V gene lookup returns CDR1 SGHTA and CDR2 FQGNSA. CDR3 size: 15 residues. V shed 4 bases and J 4 bases; nucleotides not matched to a gene: 3. The CDR3 reads CASSSIAGGYNEQFF. CDR3 in DNA: TGTGCCAGCAGCTCAATAGCGGGAGGGTACAATGAGCAGTTCTTC. The complete variable domain, with remaining parts taken from reference TRBV7-2 and TRBJ2-1, reads GAGVSQSPSNKVTEKGKDVELRCDPISGHTALYWYRQSLGQGLEFLIYFQGNSAPDKSGLPSDRFSAERTGGSVSTLTIQRTQQEDSAVYLCASSSIAGGYNEQFFGPGTRLTVL.

This clone turned up a few times. Within the sample, other DNA sequences also encode this same CDR3. The J gene is TRBJ1-1, the V gene TRBV27; 9 bases fit TRBD1. Germline V gene sequence: CDR1 MNHEY, CDR2 SMNVEV (reference sequence). Trimming cost V 4 bases and J 4 bases; bases outside gene matches: 4. The length of the CDR3 is 14 residues. This CDR3 is CASSSGQGSTEAFF. The DNA for the CDR3 is TGTGCCAGCAGTTCTGGACAGGGGAGCACTGAAGCTTTCTTT.

This clone was seen a few times. V and J are TRBV2 and TRBJ2-3; a possible D gene is TRBD2 (7 bases). With 7 bases removed from V and 2 bases from J, the gap between germline ends came to 16 bases. This CDR3 comprises 15 residues. Germline V gene data show CDR1 as SNHLY and CDR2 as FYNNEI. Here the CDR3 DNA reads TGTGCCAGCATCGGGTCGGGGGGCCCCACAGATACGCAGTATTTT. Translated: CASIGSGGPTDTQYF.

J is TRBJ2-3 and V is TRBV20-1, with 11 bases identical to TRBD2. The CDR3 loop spans 11 amino acids. The trim removed 3 bases at V and 15 bases at J, leaving 5 bases unmatched. The germline gives CDR1 DFQATT, CDR2 SNEGSKA (reference sequence). CDR3 protein: CSARETSGNYF. The CDR3 DNA reads as TGCAGTGCTAGGGAGACTAGCGGGAACTATTTT.

This clone turned up a few times. The chain joins TRBV2 to TRBJ1-2; D unresolved. V shed 7 bases and J shed 2 bases, with 17 bases lying between them. The CDR3 totals 15 residues. Germline V lookup: CDR1 SNHLY, CDR2 FYNNEI. CDR3 amino acids: CASTAPEGMNYGYTF. In DNA, the CDR3 is TGTGCCAGCACCGCCCCGGAGGGAATGAACTATGGCTACACCTTC.

The rearrangement links TRBV5-4 to TRBJ2-3, with D unclear. Trimming took 4 bases from V and 7 from J, leaving 7 bases between them. Germline CDR1 SGHNT, CDR2 YYREEE (reference sequence). CDR3 length equals 11 residues. In DNA form, the CDR3 reads TGTGCCAGCAGCGATCTAAATACGCAGTATTTT. Translation: CASSDLNTQYF. Full variable domain (remainder filled in from reference TRBV5-4 and TRBJ2-3): ETGVTQSPTHLIKTRGQQVTLRCSSQSGHNTVSWYQQALGQGPQFIFQYYREEENGRGNFPPRFSGLQFPNYSSELNVNALELDDSALYLCASSDLNTQYFGPGTRLTVL.

This clone was detected only once. V usage is TRBV9 and J usage is TRBJ2-5; D is possibly TRBD2 (6 bases). Germline lookup yields CDR1 SGDLS and CDR2 YYNGEE. The length of the CDR3 is 15 residues. The V end was cut by 3 bases, the J end by 2 bases, with 14 bases between. In DNA, the CDR3 is TGTGCCAGCAGCGCCGAGGGACTGAGGCAAGAGACCCAGTACTTC. It is translated as CASSAEGLRQETQYF.

This clone was found once. The identical CDR3 is also encoded by other nucleotide sequences in the sample. The genes are TRBV28 and TRBJ2-7; 8 bases fit TRBD2. Unmatched junction bases numbered 5, after V lost 2 bases and J lost 2 bases. This CDR3 comprises 15 residues. Looked up from germline, CDR1 is MDHEN and CDR2 is SYDVKM. CDR3 bases: TGTGCCAGCAGTTTAGGTCTAGCGGGTACCTACGAGCAGTACTTC. Its protein is CASSLGLAGTYEQYF.